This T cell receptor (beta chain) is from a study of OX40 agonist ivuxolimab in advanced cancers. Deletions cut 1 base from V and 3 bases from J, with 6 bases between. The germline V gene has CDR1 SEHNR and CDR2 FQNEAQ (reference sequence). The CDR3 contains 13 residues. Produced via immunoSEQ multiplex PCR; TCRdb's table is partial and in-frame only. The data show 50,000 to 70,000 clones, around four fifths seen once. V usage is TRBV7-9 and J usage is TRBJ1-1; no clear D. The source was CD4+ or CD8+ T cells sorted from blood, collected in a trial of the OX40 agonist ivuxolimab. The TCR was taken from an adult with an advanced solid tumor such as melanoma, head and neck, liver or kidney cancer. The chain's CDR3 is CASSLELHTEAFF. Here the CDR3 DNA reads TGTGCCAGCAGCTTAGAGTTACACACTGAAGCTTTCTTT.